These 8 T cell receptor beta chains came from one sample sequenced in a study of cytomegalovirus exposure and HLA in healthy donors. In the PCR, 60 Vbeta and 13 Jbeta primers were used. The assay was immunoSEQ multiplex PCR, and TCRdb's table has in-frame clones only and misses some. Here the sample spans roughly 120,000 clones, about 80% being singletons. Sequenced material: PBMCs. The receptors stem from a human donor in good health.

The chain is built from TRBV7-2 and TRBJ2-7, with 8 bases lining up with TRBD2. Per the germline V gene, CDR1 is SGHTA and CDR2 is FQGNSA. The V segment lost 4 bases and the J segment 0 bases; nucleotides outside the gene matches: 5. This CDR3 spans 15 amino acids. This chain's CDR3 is CASSYLGGGSYEQYF. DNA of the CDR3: TGTGCCAGCAGCTACCTCGGGGGGGGCTCCTACGAGCAGTACTTC.

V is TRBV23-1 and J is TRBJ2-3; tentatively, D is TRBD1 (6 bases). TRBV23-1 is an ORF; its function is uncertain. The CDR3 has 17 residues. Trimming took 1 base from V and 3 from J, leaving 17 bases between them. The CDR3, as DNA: TGCGCCAGCAGTCAATGTCTAATTACAGGGACGACAGATACGCAGTATTTT. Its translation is CASSQCLITGTTDTQYF.

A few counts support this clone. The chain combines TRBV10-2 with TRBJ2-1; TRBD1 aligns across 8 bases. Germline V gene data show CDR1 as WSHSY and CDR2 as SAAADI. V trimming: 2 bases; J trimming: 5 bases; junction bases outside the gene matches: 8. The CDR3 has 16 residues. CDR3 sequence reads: CASSEDWGQVNNEQFF. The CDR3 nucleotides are TGCGCCAGCAGTGAGGATTGGGGACAGGTGAACAATGAGCAGTTCTTC.

The CDR3 protein is CASSLTGISEQYF. The CDR3 DNA is TGCGCCAGCAGCCTGACAGGGATTAGCGAGCAGTACTTC. The rearrangement joins TRBV5-1 to TRBJ2-7, with TRBD1 identical over 7 bases. V lost 4 bases and J lost 6; bases outside the gene matches: 7. The CDR3 loop spans 13 amino acids. CDR1 is SGHRS, CDR2 YFSETQ, per germline.

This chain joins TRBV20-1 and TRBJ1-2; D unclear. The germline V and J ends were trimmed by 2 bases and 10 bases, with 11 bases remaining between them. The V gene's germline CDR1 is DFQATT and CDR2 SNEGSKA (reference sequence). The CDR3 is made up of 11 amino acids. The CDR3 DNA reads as TGCAGTGCTAGATACGGGAGGGACTACACCTTC. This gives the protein CSARYGRDYTF.

Here the CDR3 DNA reads TGTGCCAGCTCCCAGGTTGGGGAGACCCAGTACTTC. This gives the protein CASSQVGETQYF. This chain connects TRBV5-4 to TRBJ2-5, with unresolved D. Trimming cost V 7 bases and J 5 bases, with 12 bases left between them. The germline CDR1 and CDR2 sequences are SGHNT and YYREEE (reference sequence). The CDR3 extends over 12 amino acids.

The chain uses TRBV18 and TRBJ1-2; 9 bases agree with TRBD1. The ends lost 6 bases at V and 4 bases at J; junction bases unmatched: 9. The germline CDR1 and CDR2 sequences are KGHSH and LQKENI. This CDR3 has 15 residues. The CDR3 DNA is TGTGCCAGCTCGCCCACCGGGGACAGGGCCTATGGCTACACCTTC. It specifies CASSPTGDRAYGYTF.

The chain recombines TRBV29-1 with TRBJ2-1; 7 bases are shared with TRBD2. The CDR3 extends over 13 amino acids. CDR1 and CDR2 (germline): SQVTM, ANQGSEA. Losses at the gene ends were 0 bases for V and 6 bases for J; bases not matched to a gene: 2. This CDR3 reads CSVEDGGGNEQFF. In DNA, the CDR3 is TGCAGCGTTGAAGATGGCGGGGGCAATGAGCAGTTCTTC.